This T cell receptor (beta chain) was sequenced for a study of cytomegalovirus exposure and HLA in healthy donors. The study ran its PCR with 60 Vbeta and 13 Jbeta primers. The data were produced by immunoSEQ multiplex PCR, yet TCRdb's version contains in-frame clones alone and is incomplete. The sample holds 150,000 or so clones; roughly 80% are singletons and the top ten take around 7.2%. The CDR3 spans 13 residues. Germline lookup yields CDR1 SGHAT and CDR2 FQNNGV. V was clipped by 2 bases and J by 1 base, with 5 bases between them. The clonotype was recovered from a male donor in good health and CMV-seronegative. Sample: PBMCs. The V gene is TRBV11-2, the J gene TRBJ1-1; no clear D gene. The CDR3 here is CASSLRANTEAFF. In DNA, the CDR3 is TGTGCCAGCAGCTTACGAGCGAACACTGAAGCTTTCTTT.